This TCR beta chain originates from a study of cytomegalovirus exposure and HLA in healthy donors. Findings of the study overall: The study carried out a later analysis of TCR beta sequences. It associated around 17,000 of them with specific HLA alleles at a false discovery rate of 0.05. Previously analyzed data showed that most TCR beta V segments were productive at a frequency of about 90% or about 30%.

Worth noting for this clone: The antigen is undetermined.

The germline V gene has CDR1 MGHRA and CDR2 YSYEKL. The CDR3 runs to 14 residues. The J segment lost 8 bases and the V segment lost 3 bases, leaving 7 bases of the junction unmatched. Use of 60 Vbeta and 13 Jbeta primers characterized the PCR. Produced via immunoSEQ multiplex PCR; TCRdb's table is partial and in-frame only. The profile shows about 170,000 clones, around 72% of them singletons. Donors counted as nominally healthy when sampled, yet unrecorded immune exposures were likely. This rearrangement joins TRBV4-1 to TRBJ1-2, with TRBD1 identical over 9 bases. The sequence was collected from a man in his forties or fifties in good health and CMV-seropositive. Sample: PBMCs. CDR3 in amino acids: CASSQGQGKGGYTF. CDR3 sequence (DNA): TGCGCCAGCAGCCAGGGACAGGGAAAGGGCGGCTACACCTTC.